This entry concerns a single T cell receptor beta chain. Antigen specificity is unknown. The data belong to a study of monozygotic twins with inflammatory bowel disease. TCRdb reprocessed the 5' RACE reads; each CDR3 protein has one entry and no DNA is given. The sample data list about 210,000 distinct CDR3 sequences. Overall study findings and caveats: Especially with disease activity, IBD patients had fewer clonotypes in common with others than healthy twins did. The existence of one strong signal or clonotype linked to IBD lacked support. Differences in immunosuppressive treatment may have been a source of added variability in patient repertoires.

The authors isolated total RNA from whole blood without sorting T cells. Looked up from germline, CDR1 is SNHLY and CDR2 is FYNNEI. The length of the CDR3 is 14 residues. The chain recombines TRBV2 with TRBJ2-3; TCRdb designates TRBD2, a call that cannot be tested without DNA. This clonotype was sampled from a human donor with ulcerative colitis or Crohn's disease, or a healthy co-twin of an affected twin (not recorded which). The material sequenced was blood. CDR3 in amino acids: CASRALSITDTQYF.